This T cell receptor (beta chain) derives from a study of cytomegalovirus exposure and HLA in healthy donors. Assay: immunoSEQ multiplex PCR; the TCRdb copy retains only in-frame clones and omits some. The table has roughly 80,000 clones, approximately 93% seen once; the top ten hold about 0.61%. The CDR3 totals 12 residues. V lost 4 bases and J lost 4, with 7 bases in between. Germline V lookup: CDR1 SNHLY, CDR2 FYNNEI. Material for sequencing was PBMCs. The receptor's source is a young man in good health and CMV-seronegative. The chain is built from TRBV2 and TRBJ1-1; D is uncertain. The CDR3 bases are TGTGCCAGCAGTGCCTATGGCACTGAAGCTTTCTTT. As protein: CASSAYGTEAFF.